The 27 T cell receptor beta chains below come from one sample, sequenced in a study of cytomegalovirus exposure and HLA in healthy donors. It was with 60 Vbeta and 13 Jbeta primers that the PCR ran. TCRdb keeps only in-frame clones here, not all; method: immunoSEQ multiplex PCR. The sample lists 150,000 to 200,000 clones, approximately 67% occurring once. The sample was PBMCs. The receptors here all came from a woman between 18 and 30 years old in good health and CMV-seropositive.

This clone occurred a few times. V and J are TRBV7-2 and TRBJ1-5; D might be TRBD1 (6 bases). Trimming took 6 bases from V and 6 from J, leaving 24 bases between them. Germline CDR1 reads SGHTA; CDR2 reads FQGNSA. The CDR3 sequence is 17 residues long. The CDR3 reads CASSPRGPTGRVQPQHF. The CDR3 nucleotides are TGTGCCAGCAGTCCAAGGGGCCCGACAGGTCGGGTTCAGCCCCAGCATTTT.

This clone is a singleton in its sample. The chain combines TRBV27 with TRBJ1-2, with TRBD1 identical over 8 bases. Germline-derived CDR1 and CDR2 are MNHEY and SMNVEV (reference sequence). The V and J ends lost 2 bases and 5 bases, in that order; junction bases with no gene match: 4. This CDR3 comprises 14 residues. The CDR3: CASSLRRTGYGYTF. The DNA of the CDR3 is TGTGCCAGCAGTTTAAGGAGGACAGGGTATGGCTACACCTTC.

The V and J genes are TRBV2 and TRBJ2-3, with a possible D match to TRBD1 (6 bases). The V and J ends lost 6 bases and 0 bases respectively, with 10 bases between them. The CDR3 sequence is 14 residues long. Looked up from germline, CDR1 is SNHLY and CDR2 is FYNNEI. The CDR3 reads CASRTGFSTDTQYF. The CDR3 DNA sequence: TGTGCCAGCAGAACAGGGTTTAGCACAGATACGCAGTATTTT.

The V and J genes are TRBV28 and TRBJ2-7, with a weak D call TRBD1 (5 bases). Trimming pared 5 bases from V and 6 bases from J, leaving 17 bases between. The CDR3 contains 14 residues. CDR1 and CDR2 (germline): MDHEN, SYDVKM. The CDR3 region is CASSPDRRVGEQYF. CDR3 bases: TGTGCCAGCAGTCCCGATCGCAGGGTAGGCGAGCAGTACTTC.

The rearrangement uses TRBV9 and TRBJ1-1, with D perhaps matching TRBD1 (6 bases). The CDR3 contains 14 residues. Germline CDR1 reads SGDLS; CDR2 reads YYNGEE. Trimming removed 1 base at V and 0 bases at J, with 7 bases between. The CDR3 DNA is TGTGCCAGCAGCGTACAGGGGATGAACACTGAAGCTTTCTTT. Its translation is CASSVQGMNTEAFF. Full variable domain (missing parts from reference TRBV9 and TRBJ1-1): DSGVTQTPKHLITATGQRVTLRCSPRSGDLSVYWYQQSLDQGLQFLIQYYNGEERAKGNILERFSAQQFPDLHSELNLSSLELGDSALYFCASSVQGMNTEAFFGQGTRLTVV.

The CDR3 nucleotides are TGCGCCAGCAGCCCCGGACTAGCCAAAAACATTCAGTACTTC. This encodes CASSPGLAKNIQYF. The J gene is TRBJ2-4, the V gene TRBV4-1; D might be TRBD2 (5 bases). The V gene's germline CDR1 is MGHRA and CDR2 YSYEKL. The CDR3 has 14 amino acids. Deletions cut 4 bases from V and 0 bases from J, with 7 bases between.

This clone was seen more than once but under ten times. The chain uses TRBV10-3 and TRBJ2-2; the match to TRBD1 covers 9 bases. The CDR3 sequence is 13 residues long. J gave up 7 bases and V 7 bases, and 4 bases lay outside the gene matches. Germline-derived CDR1 and CDR2 are ENHRY and SYGVKD. CDR3 nucleotide sequence: TGTGCCATCACCAGACAGGGGGGCGGGGAGCTGTTTTTT. Amino acid sequence: CAITRQGGGELFF.

The table lists this clone with a few counts. The chain carries TRBV9 and TRBJ2-1, with a possible D match to TRBD2 (5 bases). The CDR3 sequence is 15 residues long. The germline V and J ends were trimmed by 0 bases and 8 bases, with 15 bases remaining between them. The V gene's germline CDR1 is SGDLS and CDR2 YYNGEE. CDR3 nucleotides: TGTGCCAGCAGCGTAGAAGGCGGAGGCCAAGATGAGCAGTTCTTC. Its translation: CASSVEGGGQDEQFF.

This clone was observed a few times. The chain joins TRBV6-5 to TRBJ1-1; 7 bases are a match to TRBD1. Per the germline V gene, CDR1 is MNHEY and CDR2 is SVGAGI. V was clipped by 8 bases and J by 2 bases; unmatched bases: 5. This CDR3 has 13 amino acids. The chain's CDR3 is CASRRTGNTEAFF. The CDR3 bases are TGTGCCAGCCGGAGGACAGGAAACACTGAAGCTTTCTTT.

This rearrangement joins TRBV28 to TRBJ1-4; 7 positions agree with TRBD1. The CDR3 is made up of 14 amino acids. Germline CDR1 reads MDHEN; CDR2 reads SYDVKM. The V and J ends lost 5 bases and 8 bases, in that order; junction bases with no gene match: 8. The CDR3 sequence is CASSAPQGREKLFF. As DNA, the CDR3 is TGTGCCAGCAGTGCTCCACAGGGGCGGGAAAAACTGTTTTTT.

A few counts support this clone. The rearrangement joins TRBV7-2 to TRBJ1-6; D gene uncertain. The V gene's germline CDR1 is SGHTA and CDR2 FQGNSA. V lost 7 bases to trimming and J lost 9 bases, with 16 bases between them. This CDR3 is built from 14 residues. The CDR3 coding sequence is TGTGCCAGCACCTCGGGCGTAGGGAGTTCACCCCTCCACTTT. Its protein is CASTSGVGSSPLHF.

V is TRBV7-8 and J is TRBJ2-7, with a weak D call TRBD2 (7 bases). CDR1 and CDR2 from the germline V gene are SGHVS and FQNEAQ. The CDR3 is made up of 15 amino acids. V lost 4 bases and J 0 bases, leaving 13 bases between the germline ends. The CDR3 region is CASSSAGAASYEQYF. CDR3 sequence (DNA): TGTGCCAGCAGCTCCGCGGGGGCCGCCTCCTACGAGCAGTACTTC.

The chain is built from TRBV30 and TRBJ1-2, with TRBD1 as a possible D gene (5 bases). With 3 bases removed from V and 8 bases from J, the gap between germline ends came to 16 bases. The CDR3 has 13 residues. From germline, CDR1 is GTSNPN and CDR2 SVGIG (reference sequence). The DNA of the CDR3 is TGTGCCTGGAGGGACAAGGGAGGTTGGGGCTACACCTTC. This gives the protein CAWRDKGGWGYTF. The full variable domain, its missing parts supplied by reference TRBV30 and TRBJ1-2, is SQTIHQWPATLVQPVGSPLSLECTVEGTSNPNLYWYRQAAGRGLQLLFYSVGIGQISSEVPQNLSASRPQDRQFILSSKKLLLSDSGFYLCAWRDKGGWGYTFGSGTRLTVV.

The CDR3 sequence: CASSEPGSLNSPLHF. CDR3 sequence (DNA): TGTGCCAGCAGTGAGCCGGGGAGTCTTAATTCACCCCTCCACTTT. The V and J genes are TRBV28 and TRBJ1-6; D unresolved. Trimming shortened V by 5 bases and J by 6 bases, and 14 bases separated the two germline ends. From germline, CDR1 is MDHEN and CDR2 SYDVKM. The CDR3 has 15 amino acids.

The chain carries TRBV7-6 and TRBJ2-5, with D perhaps matching TRBD1 (6 bases). The V and J ends lost 1 base and 2 bases respectively, with 11 bases between them. Per the germline V gene, CDR1 is SGHVS and CDR2 is FNYEAQ. CDR3 length: 15 amino acids. The CDR3: CASSLEGDPQETQYF. CDR3 sequence (DNA): TGTGCCAGCAGCTTAGAGGGGGATCCACAAGAGACCCAGTACTTC. Filled out from reference TRBV7-6 and TRBJ2-5, the complete variable domain reads GAGVSQSPRYKVTKRGQDVALRCDPISGHVSLYWYRQALGQGPEFLTYFNYEAQQDKSGLPNDRFSAERPEGSISTLTIQRTEQRDSAMYRCASSLEGDPQETQYFGPGTRLLVL.

This clone has only a few counts. This chain joins TRBV5-1 and TRBJ2-7; 7 bases line up with TRBD1. The trim removed 4 bases at V and 2 bases at J, leaving 12 bases unmatched. This CDR3 is 16 amino acids long. Germline CDR1 SGHRS, CDR2 YFSETQ. CDR3: CASSPRFRDSPYEQYF. CDR3 nucleotide sequence: TGCGCCAGCAGCCCCAGGTTTCGGGACAGTCCCTACGAGCAGTACTTC.

Comment on this clone: The sample has other DNA sequences that encode this CDR3 too. The chain carries TRBV2 and TRBJ2-7, with 14 bases lining up with TRBD2. This CDR3 contains 15 residues. Germline assignment: CDR1 SNHLY and CDR2 FYNNEI. J gave up 1 base and V 4 bases, and 0 bases lay outside the gene matches. CDR3 region: CASSGLAGGSYEQYF. As DNA, the CDR3 is TGTGCCAGCAGTGGACTAGCGGGAGGGTCCTACGAGCAGTACTTC.

The chain couples TRBV6-5 to TRBJ2-7; 9 nucleotides line up with TRBD1. The CDR3 is made up of 15 amino acids. Germline V gives CDR1 MNHEY, CDR2 SVGAGI. J gave up 2 bases and V 10 bases, and 12 bases lay outside the gene matches. The CDR3 DNA reads as TGTGCCACCAAAATATCTAGGACAGGGGCCTACGAGCAGTACTTC. It encodes CATKISRTGAYEQYF.

V usage is TRBV5-1 and J usage is TRBJ2-7; 10 bases map to TRBD1. V lost 5 bases to trimming and J lost 1 base; unmatched junction nucleotides: 6. The CDR3 is 15 amino acids. CDR1 is SGHRS, CDR2 YFSETQ, per germline. The CDR3 nucleotides read TGCGCCAGCAGTATGGCGGGACAGGGGTCCTACGAGCAGTACTTC. Translation gives CASSMAGQGSYEQYF.

In its sample, this clone was seen a few times. This chain uses TRBV30 with TRBJ1-1; D is perhaps TRBD1 (5 bases). The V gene lost 3 bases and the J gene lost 1 base, with 6 bases spanning the gap. From germline, CDR1 is GTSNPN and CDR2 SVGIG (reference sequence). This CDR3 is 12 amino acids long. For the CDR3, the DNA is TGTGCCTGGAGAGACAGGAACACTGAAGCTTTCTTT. It translates to CAWRDRNTEAFF.

The V and J genes are TRBV27 and TRBJ2-7; 7 bases agree with TRBD1. The CDR3 extends over 14 amino acids. Germline values: CDR1 MNHEY, CDR2 SMNVEV (reference sequence). V lost 3 bases, J lost 2 bases, and 4 bases stayed unmatched. CDR3: CASSFTTGTYEQYF. As DNA, the CDR3 is TGTGCCAGCAGTTTTACGACAGGGACCTACGAGCAGTACTTC.

The gene calls are TRBV7-9 and TRBJ2-5; the match to TRBD2 covers 10 bases. CDR1 is SEHNR, CDR2 FQNEAQ, per germline (reference sequence). Trimming took 5 bases from V and 2 from J; bases not matched to a gene: 2. This CDR3 is 14 amino acids long. The CDR3: CASSQRGGQETQYF. The CDR3 coding sequence is TGTGCCAGCAGCCAGCGGGGGGGTCAAGAGACCCAGTACTTC.

The V and J genes are TRBV30 and TRBJ1-1, with 8 bases matching TRBD1. This CDR3 is built from 14 residues. Germline V gives CDR1 GTSNPN, CDR2 SVGIG (reference sequence). J gave up 7 bases and V 4 bases, and 11 bases lay outside the gene matches. This chain's CDR3 is CAWIPPQGAIEAFF. The CDR3 nucleotides read TGTGCCTGGATCCCCCCCCAGGGGGCGATTGAAGCTTTCTTT.

The gene calls are TRBV18 and TRBJ1-5, with a tentative D call TRBD1 (5 bases). Trimming took off 5 bases at V and 8 bases at J, with 13 bases between the two ends. The CDR3 contains 13 residues. Germline lookup yields CDR1 KGHSH and CDR2 LQKENI. This chain's CDR3 is CASSGAPGEPQHF. CDR3 nucleotides: TGTGCCAGCTCAGGGGCGCCGGGCGAGCCCCAGCATTTT.

This clone was detected only a few times. The chain employs TRBV2 and TRBJ2-1; no reliable D call. Between the trimmed V and J ends, which lost 11 bases and 8 bases, there was a span of 10 bases. This CDR3 contains 10 residues. CDR1 is SNHLY and CDR2 is FYNNEI in the germline V gene. This CDR3 is CAHKRDEQFF. CDR3 DNA: TGTGCCCACAAACGGGATGAGCAGTTCTTC.

The rearrangement links TRBV18 to TRBJ1-3; possibly TRBD1 for D (5 bases). CDR3 length: 15 amino acids. Germline assignment: CDR1 KGHSH and CDR2 LQKENI. V was shortened by 6 bases and J by 2 bases, with 14 bases between the two germline ends. DNA for the CDR3: TGTGCCAGCTCGCGCGACGGGGGGACTGGAAACACCATATATTTT. It yields the protein CASSRDGGTGNTIYF.

The chain uses TRBV28 and TRBJ2-4; 12 nucleotides line up with TRBD2. The length of the CDR3 is 16 residues. The trim removed 4 bases at V and 9 bases at J, leaving 10 bases unmatched. Germline values: CDR1 MDHEN, CDR2 SYDVKM. The CDR3 loop is CASSSSRLAGDFIQYF. The DNA for the CDR3 is TGTGCCAGCAGTTCATCTCGACTAGCGGGAGATTTCATTCAGTACTTC.